Below, 7 T cell receptor beta chains from the same sample are listed, as sequenced in a study of PD-L1 blockade in urothelial cancer. Sequencing used immunoSEQ multiplex PCR; TCRdb keeps in-frame clones, though not all of them. The sample gives 70,000 to 100,000 clones, 80% to 85% of which show up once; more than 2% is in the top ten. Time point defined: pretreatment peripheral blood. The material was PBMCs, obtained around atezolizumab (anti-PD-L1) treatment. These receptors came from a man in his sixties with urothelial cancer.

This clone was recorded a few times. The V gene is TRBV28, the J gene TRBJ2-7; D may be TRBD1 (5 bases). The length of the CDR3 is 16 residues. The V gene's germline CDR1 is MDHEN and CDR2 SYDVKM. V lost 4 bases, J lost 2 bases, and 18 bases lay in between. The CDR3 loop is CASSWAHDSPTYEQYF. The CDR3 DNA sequence: TGTGCCAGCAGTTGGGCCCACGACAGCCCTACCTACGAGCAGTACTTC.

This sequence joins TRBV7-2 and TRBJ1-6, with 8 bases aligning to TRBD1. The V and J ends lost 1 base and 5 bases, in that order; junction bases with no gene match: 1. There are 15 residues in the CDR3. The germline CDR1 and CDR2 sequences are SGHTA and FQGNSA. The CDR3 loop is CASSLDRGNNSPLHF. The DNA of the CDR3 is TGTGCCAGCAGCTTAGACAGGGGGAATAATTCACCCCTCCACTTT.

This chain uses TRBV19 with TRBJ2-7; maybe TRBD2 (5 bases). V was clipped by 1 base and J by 5 bases, with 15 bases between them. CDR1 is LNHDA and CDR2 is SQIVND in the germline V gene (reference sequence). The CDR3 is made up of 15 amino acids. The CDR3 DNA is TGTGCCAGTAGTATAGCCGAGGGTAGAAACCACGAGCAGTACTTC. Translating gives CASSIAEGRNHEQYF. The full variable domain, in which reference TRBV19 and TRBJ2-7 provide the parts outside the CDR3, is DGGITQSPKYLFRKEGQNVTLSCEQNLNHDAMYWYRQDPGQGLRLIYYSQIVNDFQKGDIAEGYSVSREKKESFPLTVTSAQKNPTAFYLCASSIAEGRNHEQYFGPGTRLTVT.

The V and J genes are TRBV5-4 and TRBJ1-2; D perhaps matches TRBD1 (6 bases). Trimming cost V 1 base and J 4 bases, with 11 bases left between them. The germline V gene encodes CDR1 SGHNT and CDR2 YYREEE (reference sequence). The length of the CDR3 is 14 residues. CDR3 bases: TGTGCCAGCAGCTTGCAGGGGACAACCTATGGCTACACCTTC. Residues: CASSLQGTTYGYTF.

The chain's CDR3 is CASSLADPRETQYF. CDR3 coding DNA: TGCGCCAGCAGCTTGGCCGATCCCCGGGAGACCCAGTACTTC. J is TRBJ2-5 and V is TRBV5-1; the D is unclear. The CDR3 length is 14 residues. The germline V and J ends were trimmed by 0 bases and 5 bases, with 11 bases remaining between them. In germline, CDR1 is SGHRS, CDR2 YFSETQ.

The chain uses TRBV7-2 and TRBJ2-3; D is unclear. Germline V gene data show CDR1 as SGHTA and CDR2 as FQGNSA. V was clipped by 5 bases and J by 1 base, with 16 bases between them. The CDR3 is 16 amino acids. The CDR3 DNA sequence: TGTGCCAGCAGCGTCTACAAGACATTTGGCACAGATACGCAGTATTTT. Translated, it gives CASSVYKTFGTDTQYF.

The rearrangement joins TRBV11-3 to TRBJ2-6; TRBD1 aligns across 8 bases. This CDR3 is built from 15 residues. Germline V lookup: CDR1 SGHNT, CDR2 YENEEA. V was pared by 5 bases and J by 3 bases, with 3 bases of the junction left unmatched. The CDR3 here is CASSRTGFGANVLTF. The DNA of the CDR3 is TGTGCCAGCAGCCGGACAGGGTTTGGGGCCAACGTCCTGACTTTC.